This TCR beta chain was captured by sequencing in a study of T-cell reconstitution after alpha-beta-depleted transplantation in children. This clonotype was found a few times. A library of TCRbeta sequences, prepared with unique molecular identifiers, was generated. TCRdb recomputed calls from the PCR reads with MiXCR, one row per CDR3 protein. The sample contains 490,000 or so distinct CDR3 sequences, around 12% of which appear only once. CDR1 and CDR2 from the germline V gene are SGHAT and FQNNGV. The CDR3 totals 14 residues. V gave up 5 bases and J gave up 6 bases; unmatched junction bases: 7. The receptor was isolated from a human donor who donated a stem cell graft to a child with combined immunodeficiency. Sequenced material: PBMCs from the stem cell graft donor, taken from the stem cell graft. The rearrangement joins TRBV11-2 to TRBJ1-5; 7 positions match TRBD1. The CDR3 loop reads CASSRDRAGQPQHF. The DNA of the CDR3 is TGTGCCAGCAGCCGAGACAGGGCTGGTCAGCCCCAGCATTTT.